Each of the 23 T cell receptor beta chains below was sequenced from the same sample in a study of blood T cell repertoires in COVID-19. Generated by immunoSEQ multiplex PCR, the TCRdb table keeps only in-frame clones and is missing some. Here the sample spans 200,000 or so clones, 85% being singletons. Specimen: peripheral blood. The receptor source for this set is an older person with COVID-19, enrolled during active disease.

This sequence joins TRBV6-5 and TRBJ1-1; TRBD1 agrees at 7 bases. CDR1 MNHEY and CDR2 SVGAGI come from the germline V gene. Unmatched junction bases numbered 5, after V lost 6 bases and J lost 1 base. The CDR3 runs 14 residues. The CDR3 DNA sequence: TGTGCCAGCAGGGAGACAGGGAAGAACACTGAAGCTTTCTTT. It is translated as CASRETGKNTEAFF.

The chain links TRBV6-5 to TRBJ2-5, with 12 nucleotides matching TRBD1. This CDR3 is built from 15 residues. J was trimmed by 5 bases and V by 2 bases; bases with no gene match: 3. Germline V gives CDR1 MNHEY, CDR2 SVGAGI. CDR3 region: CASSYGTGGVETQYF. The CDR3 DNA reads TGTGCCAGCAGTTACGGGACAGGGGGCGTGGAGACCCAGTACTTC.

The rearrangement uses TRBV29-1 and TRBJ1-5; the D is unclear. From germline, CDR1 is SQVTM and CDR2 ANQGSEA. The CDR3 is 12 amino acids. Trimming removed 5 bases at V and 0 bases at J, with 5 bases between. CDR3 sequence reads: CSVSLSNQPQHF. CDR3 nucleotides: TGCAGCGTTTCCCTTAGCAATCAGCCCCAGCATTTT.

This chain joins TRBV6-1 and TRBJ1-1, with a weak D call TRBD1 (5 bases). The CDR3 has 15 residues. Germline CDR1 MNHNS, CDR2 SASEGT. The V end was cut by 3 bases, the J end by 1 base, with 12 bases between. In DNA form, the CDR3 reads TGTGCCAGCAGTGATCTTGGGGGGAGGAACACTGAAGCTTTCTTT. Its protein product is CASSDLGGRNTEAFF.

The gene calls are TRBV11-3 and TRBJ1-1; no definite D call. Trimming shortened V by 5 bases and J by 5 bases, and 15 bases separated the two germline ends. Germline CDR1 reads SGHNT; CDR2 reads YENEEA. The CDR3 covers 14 residues. The CDR3 protein is CASSPRERETEAFF. The DNA of the CDR3 is TGTGCCAGCAGCCCACGCGAGAGGGAGACTGAAGCTTTCTTT.

The chain carries TRBV6-2 or TRBV6-3 and TRBJ1-5; tentative D call: TRBD1 (5 bases). CDR3 size: 15 residues. The V and J ends lost 5 bases and 1 base respectively, with 12 bases between them. Germline V gene sequence: CDR1 MNHEY, CDR2 SVGEGT. CDR3 loop: CASSPSGNSNQPQHF. CDR3 bases: TGTGCCAGCAGTCCCTCAGGGAACAGCAATCAGCCCCAGCATTTT.

The chain carries TRBV5-4 and TRBJ2-2, with TRBD2 identical over 14 bases. V lost 4 bases and J lost 6; bases outside the gene matches: 11. CDR1 and CDR2 (germline): SGHNT, YYREEE (reference sequence). CDR3 size: 18 residues. CDR3 sequence (DNA): TGTGCCAGCAGCCCCGGGACTAGCGGGAGAGGAGGGGCCGGGGAGCTGTTTTTT. Translation gives CASSPGTSGRGGAGELFF. Full variable domain (missing parts from reference TRBV5-4 and TRBJ2-2): ETGVTQSPTHLIKTRGQQVTLRCSSQSGHNTVSWYQQALGQGPQFIFQYYREEENGRGNFPPRFSGLQFPNYSSELNVNALELDDSALYLCASSPGTSGRGGAGELFFGEGSRLTVL.

V usage is TRBV23-1 and J usage is TRBJ2-6; TRBD1 is a possible D gene (5 bases). TRBV23-1 falls under the ORF class, with uncertain function. The V and J ends lost 2 bases and 2 bases respectively, with 13 bases between them. CDR3 length: 17 amino acids. The CDR3, as DNA: TGCGCCAGCAGTCAAGAAAGCAGGGTTACTGGGGCCAACGTCCTGACTTTC. Translation: CASSQESRVTGANVLTF.

J is TRBJ2-5 and V is TRBV7-2, with 10 bases fitting TRBD2. This CDR3 spans 14 amino acids. Germline CDR1 SGHTA, CDR2 FQGNSA. J gave up 1 base and V 6 bases, and 2 bases lay outside the gene matches. The CDR3 sequence: CASRRLAGQETQYF. The CDR3 bases are TGTGCCAGCAGACGACTAGCGGGCCAAGAGACCCAGTACTTC.

This sequence joins TRBV20-1 and TRBJ1-2; D is uncertain. The CDR3 contains 11 residues. V lost 4 bases, J lost 4 bases, and 7 bases lay in between. Germline assignment: CDR1 DFQATT and CDR2 SNEGSKA (reference sequence). Here the CDR3 reads CSAKQTYGYTF. As DNA, the CDR3 is TGCAGTGCTAAACAGACCTATGGCTACACCTTC.

Of note for this clone: Other DNA variants within this sample encode the same CDR3. The rearrangement links TRBV19 to TRBJ1-1; D is ambiguous. V was cut by 0 bases and J by 5 bases, with 7 bases left in between. Germline CDR1 and CDR2: LNHDA and SQIVND (reference sequence). The CDR3 is 13 residues long. CDR3 nucleotides: TGTGCCAGTAGTATAGATCGGGGAACTGAAGCTTTCTTT. It yields the protein CASSIDRGTEAFF.

J is TRBJ1-3 and V is TRBV2; D unresolved. The CDR3 loop spans 15 amino acids. From germline, CDR1 is SNHLY and CDR2 FYNNEI. Between the trimmed V and J ends, which lost 6 bases and 1 base, there was a span of 13 bases. Written as DNA, the CDR3 is TGTGCCAGCAGCGTGCATCGGGAGTCTGGAAACACCATATATTTT. Translated, it gives CASSVHRESGNTIYF.

This chain connects TRBV5-4 to TRBJ2-3; weak D call: TRBD2 (6 bases). This CDR3 comprises 15 residues. Germline CDR1 is SGHNT and CDR2 is YYREEE (reference sequence). V lost 5 bases and J lost 0, with 13 bases in between. The CDR3 bases are TGTGCCAGCAGACGGGAGCGGTCTAGCACAGATACGCAGTATTTT. It specifies CASRRERSSTDTQYF. Complete variable domain (other parts from reference TRBV5-4 and TRBJ2-3): ETGVTQSPTHLIKTRGQQVTLRCSSQSGHNTVSWYQQALGQGPQFIFQYYREEENGRGNFPPRFSGLQFPNYSSELNVNALELDDSALYLCASRRERSSTDTQYFGPGTRLTVL.

The CDR3 loop reads CASSRETLDSHSGNTIYF. In nucleotides, the CDR3 is TGTGCCAGCAGCCGCGAAACTCTAGACAGCCACTCTGGAAACACCATATATTTT. The rearrangement joins TRBV3-1 (or the pseudogene TRBV3-2) to TRBJ1-3, with a weak D call TRBD1 (5 bases). CDR1 is LGHDT, CDR2 YNNKEL, per germline (reference sequence). V lost 4 bases, J lost 0 bases, and 19 bases lay in between. The CDR3 covers 18 residues.

J is TRBJ1-2 and V is TRBV28; 12 bases align to TRBD1. Germline CDR1 MDHEN, CDR2 SYDVKM. Trimming at V came to 2 bases and at J to 5 bases, leaving 9 bases not matched to a gene. The CDR3 length is 17 residues. CDR3 DNA sequence: TGTGCCAGCAGTTTAGCCACCGGGACAGGGGGCGGATATGGCTACACCTTC. This encodes CASSLATGTGGGYGYTF.

This chain links TRBV5-8 with TRBJ2-1, with 7 bases matching TRBD1. The CDR3 runs 13 residues. V lost 4 bases to trimming and J lost 4 bases; unmatched junction nucleotides: 2. From germline, CDR1 is SGHTS and CDR2 YDEGEE. The CDR3 sequence is CASSRDRYNEQFF. In DNA form, the CDR3 reads TGTGCCAGCAGCAGGGACAGATACAATGAGCAGTTCTTC.

The chain employs TRBV7-8 and TRBJ2-5; D not certain. V was pared by 0 bases and J by 0 bases, with 11 bases between. CDR3 length equals 16 residues. Germline loops: CDR1 SGHVS, CDR2 FQNEAQ. CDR3 DNA sequence: TGTGCCAGCAGCTTAGCCCAGGCAGGAAACCAAGAGACCCAGTACTTC. Protein sequence: CASSLAQAGNQETQYF.

On this clone itself: Sequence at one end of the junction differs from germline and may be a read error. The rearrangement joins TRBV25-1 to TRBJ1-1, with 9 bases fitting TRBD1. The CDR3 totals 15 residues. CDR1 and CDR2 (germline): MGHDK, SYGVNS. In DNA, the CDR3 is TGTGCCAGCAGTGAAACCACAGGGGGCTGGTCGGGGAGGGCTTTT. It encodes CASSETTGGWSGRAF.

The genes are TRBV29-1 and TRBJ1-4; TRBD1 aligns across 8 bases. The CDR3 is 12 amino acids. V dropped 6 bases and J dropped 8; count of bases not matched to a gene: 5. CDR1 SQVTM and CDR2 ANQGSEA come from the germline V gene. CDR3 amino acids: CSVAQGAEKLFF. In DNA, the CDR3 is TGCAGCGTGGCTCAGGGGGCGGAAAAACTGTTTTTT.

The table lists this clone with a few counts. The chain carries TRBV3-1 (or the pseudogene TRBV3-2) and TRBJ2-7, with D tentatively TRBD1 (5 bases). This CDR3 is 14 amino acids long. V gave up 2 bases and J gave up 4 bases, with 12 bases separating them. Germline V CDR1 and CDR2: LGHDT, YNNKEL (reference sequence). The CDR3: CASSQSIGAYEQYF. The CDR3 DNA reads as TGTGCCAGCAGCCAATCAATAGGGGCATACGAGCAGTACTTC.

The genes are TRBV6-5 and TRBJ1-1; 7 bases agree with TRBD1. V shed 1 base, J shed 1 base, and the junction held 3 bases outside the gene matches. CDR1 and CDR2 (germline): MNHEY, SVGAGI. This CDR3 is 15 amino acids long. Written as DNA, the CDR3 is TGTGCCAGCAGTTACTTTAGGGGGCAGAACACTGAAGCTTTCTTT. Its protein product is CASSYFRGQNTEAFF.

Written as DNA, the CDR3 is TGTGCCAGTAGTATAAGGGGGATTTCCTACGAGCAGTACTTC. Encoded protein: CASSIRGISYEQYF. V and J are TRBV19 and TRBJ2-7; the D gene is possibly TRBD1 (6 bases). Between the trimmed V and J ends, which lost 2 bases and 1 base, there was a span of 9 bases. This CDR3 contains 14 residues. CDR1 is LNHDA, CDR2 SQIVND, per germline (reference sequence).

This chain links TRBV2 with TRBJ2-5; 10 bases fit TRBD1. Germline CDR1 and CDR2: SNHLY and FYNNEI. With 6 bases clipped from V and 4 bases from J, the junction kept 8 bases outside the gene matches. This CDR3 contains 15 residues. The CDR3 DNA reads as TGTGCCAGCAGGCGAGGGACAGGGGCTTTAGAGACCCAGTACTTC. Translation: CASRRGTGALETQYF.